The clone carrying this T cell receptor (beta chain) was counted at least ten times. Its antigen is as yet unknown. The source of the sample is a study of neurological immune-mediated disorders. Regarding the study as a whole: Across subjects, no CDR3 amino acid sequence appeared in expanded clones of more than one subject, a finding that suggested private repertoires in all groups. Multiple sclerosis, the disease with the least TCR clonal expansion, fell below healthy controls, whereas HTLV-1-associated myelopathy showed the most.

Unsorted libraries were prepared from 2 million PBMCs held at -80 C. The germline V gene encodes CDR1 DFQATT and CDR2 SNEGSKA (reference sequence). V was shortened by 0 bases and J by 9 bases, with 9 bases between the two germline ends. The CDR3 runs to 12 residues. Template-switch 5'RACE cDNA synthesis added a 10-nucleotide unique molecular identifier. From the 5' RACE reads, TCRdb called clonotypes with MiXCR, one entry per CDR3 protein. This sample has 40,000 to 55,000 distinct CDR3 sequences, with about 9.4% found just once. The sequenced material came from PBMCs. V is TRBV20-1 and J is TRBJ2-1; D is perhaps TRBD1 or TRBD2 (5 bases each). This TCR was sampled from a woman in her thirties or forties with HTLV-1-associated myelopathy (HAM/TSP). CDR3 sequence: CSARDMGVEQFF. In nucleotides, the CDR3 is TGCAGTGCTAGAGATATGGGGGTTGAGCAGTTCTTC.